The 18 T cell receptor beta chains given below trace back to one sample, sequenced in a study of blood T cell repertoires in COVID-19. Profiling relied on immunoSEQ multiplex PCR, and the TCRdb table lists in-frame clones only, not all of them. The sample consists of tens of thousands of clones, 70% to 90% of them appearing once. Sequencing was performed on peripheral blood. Receptor source: a human donor in a cohort sampled during active COVID-19.

The DNA of the CDR3 is TGTGCCAGCAGCCCTTTTGGGACAGGCCGTGAAGCTTTCTTT. Its protein product is CASSPFGTGREAFF. The chain uses TRBV5-5 and TRBJ1-1; TRBD1 agrees at 8 bases. V dropped 4 bases and J dropped 7; count of bases not matched to a gene: 9. This CDR3 has 14 amino acids. The V gene's germline CDR1 is SGHKS and CDR2 YYEKEE (reference sequence). Drawing the rest from reference TRBV5-5 and TRBJ1-1, the complete variable domain is DAGVTQSPTHLIKTRGQQVTLRCSPISGHKSVSWYQQVLGQGPQFIFQYYEKEERGRGNFPDRFSARQFPNYSSELNVNALLLGDSALYLCASSPFGTGREAFFGQGTRLTVV.

The gene calls are TRBV4-2 and TRBJ1-5; D call uncertain. The CDR3 sequence is 13 residues long. CDR1 and CDR2 (germline): LGHNA, YNFKEQ. The ends were cut back, 0 bases at V and 10 bases at J, with 10 bases in the middle. The DNA of the CDR3 is TGTGCCAGCAGCCAAGAGGAGCCTATTCCCCAGCATTTT. Translation: CASSQEEPIPQHF.

A few counts support this clone. The chain links TRBV19 to TRBJ1-3, with 7 bases identical to TRBD1. Germline CDR1 is LNHDA and CDR2 is SQIVND (reference sequence). This CDR3 is 17 amino acids long. With V trimmed by 5 bases and J by 0 bases, 10 bases remained unmatched. The CDR3 DNA follows: TGTGCCAGTAGTTTCCAGACAGGGACGAGCTCTGGAAACACCATATATTTT. It codes for CASSFQTGTSSGNTIYF.

In DNA form, the CDR3 reads TGTGCCAGCTCACCAGTTACACTTACTAGCGGACTTAGGAATGAGCAGTTCTTC. Translation: CASSPVTLTSGLRNEQFF. The V gene is TRBV18, the J gene TRBJ2-1; 8 nucleotides match TRBD2. Trimming took 2 bases from V and 7 from J; bases not matched to a gene: 16. CDR1 and CDR2 from the germline V gene are KGHSH and LQKENI. The CDR3 is 18 residues long. The full variable domain, its missing parts supplied by reference TRBV18 and TRBJ2-1, is NAGVMQNPRHLVRRRGQEARLRCSPMKGHSHVYWYRQLPEEGLKFMVYLQKENIIDESGMPKERFSAEFPKEGPSILRIQQVVRGDSAAYFCASSPVTLTSGLRNEQFFGPGTRLTVL.

J is TRBJ1-2 and V is TRBV7-2; no firm D call. Per the germline V gene, CDR1 is SGHTA and CDR2 is FQGNSA. This CDR3 spans 15 amino acids. The V end was cut by 3 bases, the J end by 4 bases, with 15 bases between. DNA of the CDR3: TGTGCCAGCAGCTTTTATATAGAGACTGGCTATGGCTACACCTTC. Translated: CASSFYIETGYGYTF.

The chain uses TRBV5-5 and TRBJ2-7; D call uncertain. The CDR3 loop spans 13 amino acids. Germline V gene data show CDR1 as SGHKS and CDR2 as YYEKEE (reference sequence). Trimming removed 4 bases from V and 2 bases from J, with 10 bases in between. The CDR3 coding sequence is TGTGCCAGCAGCCCTTTTAATACCTACGAGCAGTACTTC. Translated, it gives CASSPFNTYEQYF.

The J gene is TRBJ1-1, the V gene TRBV14; D is uncertain. Germline loops: CDR1 SGHDN, CDR2 FVKESK. This CDR3 has 13 amino acids. With 4 bases removed from V and 2 bases from J, the gap between germline ends came to 8 bases. The CDR3 nucleotides read TGTGCCAGCAGCCTGGGCCTCAACACTGAAGCTTTCTTT. Translation gives CASSLGLNTEAFF.

The chain recombines TRBV4-2 with TRBJ1-6; D gene uncertain. V was clipped by 0 bases and J by 8 bases, with 11 bases between them. This CDR3 region has 15 residues. Germline lookup yields CDR1 LGHNA and CDR2 YNFKEQ. The DNA of the CDR3 is TGTGCCAGCAGCCAAGATGTGGCCCAGGATTCACCCCTCCACTTT. Amino acids: CASSQDVAQDSPLHF.

The chain is built from TRBV6-6 and TRBJ2-7; TRBD2 is a possible D gene (7 bases). Germline CDR1 is MNHNY and CDR2 is SVGAGI (reference sequence). CDR3 length: 16 residues. Trimming left V 0 bases short and J 5 bases short, with 17 bases between. This CDR3 reads CASSYSMVEGGHEQYF. The CDR3 nucleotides read TGTGCCAGCAGTTACTCGATGGTGGAGGGGGGGCACGAGCAGTACTTC.

This clone was counted a few times. The J gene is TRBJ1-5, the V gene TRBV27; 9 nucleotides align to TRBD1. The CDR3 is 15 amino acids. V dropped 3 bases and J dropped 6; count of bases not matched to a gene: 6. From germline, CDR1 is MNHEY and CDR2 SMNVEV (reference sequence). This CDR3 reads CASSLTGGMGQPQHF. CDR3 nucleotides: TGTGCCAGCAGTTTGACAGGGGGGATGGGTCAGCCCCAGCATTTT.

A few counts support this clone. The CDR3 sequence is CASIRGNEQYF. Written as DNA, the CDR3 is TGTGCCAGCATTCGGGGGAACGAGCAGTACTTC. The J gene is TRBJ2-7, the V gene TRBV27; D perhaps matches TRBD2 (6 bases). V was shortened by 7 bases and J by 5 bases, with 9 bases between the two germline ends. The CDR3 totals 11 residues. Per the germline V gene, CDR1 is MNHEY and CDR2 is SMNVEV (reference sequence).

The rearrangement uses TRBV7-3 and TRBJ2-7, with TRBD2 identical over 7 bases. The germline V gene encodes CDR1 SGHTA and CDR2 FQGTGA. The ends lost 2 bases at V and 3 bases at J; junction bases unmatched: 7. The CDR3 is 15 amino acids. The CDR3 DNA is TGTGCCAGCAGCTTAGCGGGCGGGGGAAGCTACGAGCAGTACTTC. This codes for CASSLAGGGSYEQYF.

This clone was recorded once. This chain uses TRBV3-1 (or the pseudogene TRBV3-2) with TRBJ2-7, with D unclear. The CDR3 length is 12 residues. V gave up 1 base and J gave up 3 bases, with 4 bases separating them. CDR1 is LGHDT, CDR2 YNNKEL, per germline (reference sequence). CDR3 sequence: CASSQVDYEQYF. CDR3 DNA: TGTGCCAGCAGCCAAGTAGACTACGAGCAGTACTTC.

In nucleotides, the CDR3 is TGTGCCAGCAGCTTTAGCAGGGGCGGCACTGAAGCTTTCTTT. This encodes CASSFSRGGTEAFF. This rearrangement joins TRBV5-5 to TRBJ1-1, with TRBD1 as a possible D gene (6 bases). Trimming left V 2 bases short and J 4 bases short, with 12 bases between. The CDR3 has 14 residues. Germline assignment: CDR1 SGHKS and CDR2 YYEKEE (reference sequence).

J is TRBJ1-2 and V is TRBV27; 9 bases align to TRBD1. Trimming at V came to 6 bases and at J to 8 bases, leaving 7 bases not matched to a gene. This CDR3 comprises 13 residues. Germline V lookup: CDR1 MNHEY, CDR2 SMNVEV (reference sequence). CDR3 loop: CASRTGGSRGYTF. In nucleotides, the CDR3 is TGTGCCAGCAGAACAGGGGGCAGTCGGGGCTACACCTTC.

The chain employs TRBV7-2 and TRBJ2-7; TRBD2 matches at 7 bases. Germline lookup yields CDR1 SGHTA and CDR2 FQGNSA. The CDR3 is 14 amino acids. After removal of 5 bases from V and 7 bases from J, the junction contained 11 bases not matched to a gene. The CDR3 reads CASSVGLNLNEQYF. CDR3 DNA sequence: TGTGCCAGCAGCGTGGGACTAAATTTGAATGAGCAGTACTTC.

V and J are TRBV9 and TRBJ2-3; D uncertain. This CDR3 spans 12 amino acids. Germline loops: CDR1 SGDLS, CDR2 YYNGEE. V was clipped by 4 bases and J by 2 bases, with 5 bases between them. CDR3 DNA: TGTGCCAGCAGCATCTTCACAGATACGCAGTATTTT. Encoded protein: CASSIFTDTQYF.

In its sample, this clone was seen once. The rearrangement joins TRBV19 to TRBJ1-1; D may be TRBD1 (5 bases). This CDR3 contains 13 residues. Trimming removed 7 bases from V and 1 base from J, with 10 bases in between. Germline V gene sequence: CDR1 LNHDA, CDR2 SQIVND (reference sequence). CDR3 bases: TGTGCCAGTAAGGGGATACCGAACACTGAAGCTTTCTTT. Its protein product is CASKGIPNTEAFF.